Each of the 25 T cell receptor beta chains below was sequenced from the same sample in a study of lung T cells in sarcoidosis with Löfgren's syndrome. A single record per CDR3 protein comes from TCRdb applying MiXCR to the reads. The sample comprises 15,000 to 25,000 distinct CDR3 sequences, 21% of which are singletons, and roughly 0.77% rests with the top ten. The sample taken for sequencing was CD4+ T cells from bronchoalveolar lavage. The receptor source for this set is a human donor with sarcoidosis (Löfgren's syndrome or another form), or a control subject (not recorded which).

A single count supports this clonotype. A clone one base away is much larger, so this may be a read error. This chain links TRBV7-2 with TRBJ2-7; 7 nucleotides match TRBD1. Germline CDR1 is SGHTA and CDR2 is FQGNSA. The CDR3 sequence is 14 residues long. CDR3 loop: CAGRKGGQYYEQYF. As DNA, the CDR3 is TGTGCCGGCAGGAAAGGGGGACAGTACTACGAGCAGTACTTC.

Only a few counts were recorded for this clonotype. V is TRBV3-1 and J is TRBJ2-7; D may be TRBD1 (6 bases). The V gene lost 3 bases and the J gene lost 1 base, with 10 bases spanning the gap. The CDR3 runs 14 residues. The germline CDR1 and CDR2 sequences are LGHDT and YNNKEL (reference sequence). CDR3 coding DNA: TGTGCCAGCAGCCAGAACAGGGAGTCCTACGAGCAGTACTTC. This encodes CASSQNRESYEQYF.

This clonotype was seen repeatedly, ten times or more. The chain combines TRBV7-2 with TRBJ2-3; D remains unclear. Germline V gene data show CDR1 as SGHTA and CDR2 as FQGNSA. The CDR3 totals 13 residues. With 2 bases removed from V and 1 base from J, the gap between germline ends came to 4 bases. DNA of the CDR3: TGTGCCAGCAGCTTAATGGGCACAGATACGCAGTATTTT. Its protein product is CASSLMGTDTQYF.

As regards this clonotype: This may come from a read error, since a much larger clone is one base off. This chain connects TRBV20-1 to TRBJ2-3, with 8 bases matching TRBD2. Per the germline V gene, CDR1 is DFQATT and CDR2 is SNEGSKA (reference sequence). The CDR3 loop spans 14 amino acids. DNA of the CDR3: TGCAGCCCCAGGCGGGGGGCAGTGACAGATACGCGGTATTTT. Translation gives CSPRRGAVTDTRYF.

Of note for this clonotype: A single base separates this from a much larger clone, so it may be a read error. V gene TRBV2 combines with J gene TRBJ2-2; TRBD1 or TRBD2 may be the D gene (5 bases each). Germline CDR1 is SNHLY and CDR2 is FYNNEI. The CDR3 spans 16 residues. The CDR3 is CASKVSGTPWTGKLFF. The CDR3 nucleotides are TGTGCCAGCAAGGTCTCCGGGACCCCCTGGACCGGGAAGCTGTTTTTT.

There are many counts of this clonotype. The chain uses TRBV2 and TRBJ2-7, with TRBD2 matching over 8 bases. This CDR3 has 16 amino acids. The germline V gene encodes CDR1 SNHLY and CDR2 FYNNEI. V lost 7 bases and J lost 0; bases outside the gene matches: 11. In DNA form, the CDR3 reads TGTGCCAGCATCCCGGAGTTACTAGCGGTCTCCTACGAGCAGTACTTC. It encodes CASIPELLAVSYEQYF.

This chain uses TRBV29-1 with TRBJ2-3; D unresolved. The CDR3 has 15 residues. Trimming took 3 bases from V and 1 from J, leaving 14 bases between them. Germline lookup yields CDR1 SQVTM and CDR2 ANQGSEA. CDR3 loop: CSVDGSTRGTDTQYF. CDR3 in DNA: TGCAGCGTTGATGGTAGCACCCGGGGCACAGATACGCAGTATTTT.

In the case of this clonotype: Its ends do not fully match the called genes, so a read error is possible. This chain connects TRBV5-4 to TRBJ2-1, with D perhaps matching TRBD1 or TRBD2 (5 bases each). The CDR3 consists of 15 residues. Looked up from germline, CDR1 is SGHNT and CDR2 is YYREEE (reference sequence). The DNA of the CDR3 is TGTGCCAGCAGATTGGGGGTAGAGGCCTACAATGAGCAGTTCTTC. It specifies CASRLGVEAYNEQFF.

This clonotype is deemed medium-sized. The CDR3 nucleotides read TGTGCCAGCAGCTTAGGCCGTCAGACCCAGTACTTC. It specifies CASSLGRQTQYF. The rearrangement joins TRBV7-2 to TRBJ2-5; D not resolved. With 1 base removed from V and 6 bases from J, the gap between germline ends came to 6 bases. The germline gives CDR1 SGHTA, CDR2 FQGNSA. The length of the CDR3 is 12 residues.

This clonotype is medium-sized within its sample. CDR3 nucleotides: TGTGCCAGCATCAACCTAAGAGGGAACACTGAAGCTTTCTTT. Protein sequence: CASINLRGNTEAFF. V gene TRBV6-1 combines with J gene TRBJ1-1; no definite D call. This CDR3 is built from 14 residues. In germline, CDR1 is MNHNS, CDR2 SASEGT. V was shortened by 7 bases and J by 1 base, with 13 bases between the two germline ends.

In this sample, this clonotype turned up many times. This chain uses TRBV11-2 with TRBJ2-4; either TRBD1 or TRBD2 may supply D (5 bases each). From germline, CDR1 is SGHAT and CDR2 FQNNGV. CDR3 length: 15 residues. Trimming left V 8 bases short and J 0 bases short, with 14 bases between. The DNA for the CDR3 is TGTGCCAGCTTGACGTCAGGGAGAGCCAAAAACATTCAGTACTTC. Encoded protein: CASLTSGRAKNIQYF.

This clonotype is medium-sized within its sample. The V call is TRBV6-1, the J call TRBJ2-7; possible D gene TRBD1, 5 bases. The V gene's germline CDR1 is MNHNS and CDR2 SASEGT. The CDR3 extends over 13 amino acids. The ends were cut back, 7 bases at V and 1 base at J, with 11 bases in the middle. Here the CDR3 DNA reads TGTGCCAGCATACGTCCAGGGTCCTACGAGCAGTACTTC. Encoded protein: CASIRPGSYEQYF.

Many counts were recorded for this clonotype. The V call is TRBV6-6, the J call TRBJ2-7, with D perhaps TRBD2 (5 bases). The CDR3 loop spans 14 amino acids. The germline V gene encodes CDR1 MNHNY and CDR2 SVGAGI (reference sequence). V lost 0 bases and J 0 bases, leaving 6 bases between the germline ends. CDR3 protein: CASSYSGSSYEQYF. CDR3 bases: TGTGCCAGCAGTTACTCGGGGAGCTCCTACGAGCAGTACTTC.

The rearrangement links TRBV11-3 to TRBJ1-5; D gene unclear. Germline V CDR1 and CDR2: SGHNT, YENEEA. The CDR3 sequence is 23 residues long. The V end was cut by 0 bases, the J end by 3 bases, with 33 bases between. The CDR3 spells CASSLDSEILGHSSLRNNQPQHF. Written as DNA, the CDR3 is TGTGCCAGCAGCTTAGATAGCGAGATCTTGGGCCATTCTAGCCTCCGTAACAATCAGCCCCAGCATTTT.

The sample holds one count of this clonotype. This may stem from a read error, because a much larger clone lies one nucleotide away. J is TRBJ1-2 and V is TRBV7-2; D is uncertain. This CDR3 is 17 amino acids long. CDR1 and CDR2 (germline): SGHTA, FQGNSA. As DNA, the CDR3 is TGTGCCGGCAGCTCGAATCGGCCCTACATCGGAGAATATGGCTACACCTTC. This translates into CAGSSNRPYIGEYGYTF.

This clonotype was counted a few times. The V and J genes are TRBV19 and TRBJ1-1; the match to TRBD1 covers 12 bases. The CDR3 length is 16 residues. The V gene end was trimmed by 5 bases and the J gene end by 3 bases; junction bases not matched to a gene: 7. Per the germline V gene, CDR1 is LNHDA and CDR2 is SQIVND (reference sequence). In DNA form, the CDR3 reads TGTGCCAGTAGTCGGGACAGGGGGCGCCTCTACACTGAAGCTTTCTTT. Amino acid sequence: CASSRDRGRLYTEAFF.

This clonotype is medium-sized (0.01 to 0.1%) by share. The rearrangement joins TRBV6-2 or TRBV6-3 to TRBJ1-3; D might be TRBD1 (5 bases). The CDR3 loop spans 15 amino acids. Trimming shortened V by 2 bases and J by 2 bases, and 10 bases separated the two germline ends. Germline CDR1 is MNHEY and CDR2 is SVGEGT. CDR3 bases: TGTGCCAGCAGTTACCCGGACATACCTGGAAACACCATATATTTT. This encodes CASSYPDIPGNTIYF.

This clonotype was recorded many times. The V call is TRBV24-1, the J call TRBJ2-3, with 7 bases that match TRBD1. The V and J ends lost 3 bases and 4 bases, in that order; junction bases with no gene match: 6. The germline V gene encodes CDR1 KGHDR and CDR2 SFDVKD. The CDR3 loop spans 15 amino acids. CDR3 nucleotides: TGTGCCACCAGTGATCCGACAGGGTCCGCAGATACGCAGTATTTT. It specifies CATSDPTGSADTQYF.

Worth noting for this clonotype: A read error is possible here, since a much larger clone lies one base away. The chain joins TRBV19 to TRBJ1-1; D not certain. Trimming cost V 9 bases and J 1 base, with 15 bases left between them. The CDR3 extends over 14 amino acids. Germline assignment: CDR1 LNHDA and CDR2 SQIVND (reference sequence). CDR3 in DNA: TGTGCCAGAAGTCCTACTACAAGGAACACTGAAGCTTTCTTT. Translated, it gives CARSPTTRNTEAFF.

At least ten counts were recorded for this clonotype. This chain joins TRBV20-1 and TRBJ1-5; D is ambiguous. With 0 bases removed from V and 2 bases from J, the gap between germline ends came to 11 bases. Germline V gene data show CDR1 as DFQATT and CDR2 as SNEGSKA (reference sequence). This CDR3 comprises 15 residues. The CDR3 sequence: CSARDGRAGNQPQHF. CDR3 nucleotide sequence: TGCAGTGCTAGAGATGGGCGGGCGGGCAATCAGCCCCAGCATTTT.

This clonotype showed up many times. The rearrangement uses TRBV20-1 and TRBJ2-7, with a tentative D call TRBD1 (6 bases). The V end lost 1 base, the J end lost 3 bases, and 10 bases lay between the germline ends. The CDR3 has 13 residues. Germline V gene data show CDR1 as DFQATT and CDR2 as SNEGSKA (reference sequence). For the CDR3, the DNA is TGCAGTGCTAGAGGACAGGTCGTCTACGAGCAGTACTTC. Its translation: CSARGQVVYEQYF.

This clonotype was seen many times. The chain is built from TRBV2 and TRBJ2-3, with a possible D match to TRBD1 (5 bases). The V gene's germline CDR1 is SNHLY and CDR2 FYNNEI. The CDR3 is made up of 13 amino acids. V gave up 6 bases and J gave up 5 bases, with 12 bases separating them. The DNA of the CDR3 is TGTGCCAGCAGACCGATCACAGGAGATACGCAGTATTTT. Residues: CASRPITGDTQYF.

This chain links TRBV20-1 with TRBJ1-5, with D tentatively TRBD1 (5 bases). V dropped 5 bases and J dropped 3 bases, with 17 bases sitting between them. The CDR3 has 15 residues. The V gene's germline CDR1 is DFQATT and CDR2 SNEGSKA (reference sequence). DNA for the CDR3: TGCAGTGCTGTTTGGGATAGGGGCATCAATCAGCCCCAGCATTTT. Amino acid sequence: CSAVWDRGINQPQHF.

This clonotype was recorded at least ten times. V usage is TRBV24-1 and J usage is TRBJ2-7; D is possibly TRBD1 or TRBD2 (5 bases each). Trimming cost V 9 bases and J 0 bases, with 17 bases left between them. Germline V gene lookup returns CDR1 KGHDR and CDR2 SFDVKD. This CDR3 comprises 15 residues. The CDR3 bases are TGTGCCACCGCTCCCGGGACGCCCGGCTCCTACGAGCAGTACTTC. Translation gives CATAPGTPGSYEQYF.

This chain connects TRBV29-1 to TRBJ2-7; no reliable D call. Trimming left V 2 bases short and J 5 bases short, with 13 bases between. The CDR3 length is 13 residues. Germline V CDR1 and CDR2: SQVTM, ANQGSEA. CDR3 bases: TGCAGCGTTGAAAGAGCTTTGGGGAACGAGCAGTACTTC. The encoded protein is CSVERALGNEQYF.